One sample yielded the 20 T cell receptor beta chains listed below, sequenced in a study of shared clonotypes between healthy human individuals. Clones were read by immunoSEQ multiplex PCR, and TCRdb kept only the in-frame ones, dropping some. The profile shows about 2 million clones, 85% to 95% of them singletons. The sample comprised naive CD4+ T cells sorted from blood. The subset is: CD45RA+ positively selected. These receptors all come from a man younger than 35 in good health.

The chain employs TRBV9 and TRBJ1-2, with 9 bases fitting TRBD1. V lost 3 bases and J lost 8; bases outside the gene matches: 20. This CDR3 is built from 18 residues. Germline CDR1 reads SGDLS; CDR2 reads YYNGEE. The CDR3 loop is CASSANSRGTGGVLGYTF. The CDR3 DNA is TGTGCCAGCAGCGCCAACTCCCGGGGCACAGGGGGCGTCCTGGGCTACACCTTC.

The chain recombines TRBV2 with TRBJ1-2; 7 bases fit TRBD1. The germline V gene has CDR1 SNHLY and CDR2 FYNNEI. Germline trimming cut 3 bases from V and 5 bases from J; bases unmatched to any gene: 3. The CDR3 spans 13 residues. This CDR3 reads CASSDTGDYGYTF. DNA of the CDR3: TGTGCCAGCAGTGATACAGGGGATTATGGCTACACCTTC.

The chain links TRBV25-1 to TRBJ2-7; no definite D call. The CDR3 contains 17 residues. V lost 3 bases, J lost 6 bases, and 24 bases lay in between. The germline CDR1 and CDR2 sequences are MGHDK and SYGVNS. The DNA of the CDR3 is TGTGCCAGCAGTGACTCGCAAAACCCCGGTTCCTCGGCCGAGCAGTACTTC. It codes for CASSDSQNPGSSAEQYF.

The rearrangement links TRBV6-1 to TRBJ2-7; D not certain. The CDR3 is 13 residues long. Germline V gene data show CDR1 as MNHNS and CDR2 as SASEGT. V lost 4 bases and J lost 3, with 10 bases in between. The CDR3 bases are TGTGCCAGCAGTGTGGAACAGAACTACGAGCAGTACTTC. This sequence encodes CASSVEQNYEQYF.

This chain connects TRBV2 to TRBJ1-2; possibly TRBD1 for D (5 bases). With 4 bases removed from V and 2 bases from J, the gap between germline ends came to 17 bases. This CDR3 contains 16 residues. Germline CDR1 and CDR2: SNHLY and FYNNEI. This CDR3 is CASSVRTTTWNYGYTF. The CDR3 DNA sequence: TGTGCCAGCAGTGTAAGGACAACTACCTGGAACTATGGCTACACCTTC.

The V and J genes are TRBV27 and TRBJ1-2; a possible D gene is TRBD1 (6 bases). The CDR3 is made up of 15 amino acids. CDR1 and CDR2 (germline): MNHEY, SMNVEV (reference sequence). Deletions cut 4 bases from V and 2 bases from J, with 14 bases between. CDR3 nucleotide sequence: TGTGCCAGCAGTTCCTTAGGGGGGGTCAACTATGGCTACACCTTC. Amino acid sequence: CASSSLGGVNYGYTF.

The chain carries TRBV12-2 and TRBJ2-7; whether TRBD1, the table's D call, matches the DNA was not checked. TRBV12-2 is described as a pseudogene. This CDR3 contains 19 residues. This chain's CDR3 is CASRKLQGRQSRSSYEQYF. The DNA of the CDR3 is TGTGCAAGTCGCAAATTACAGGGGCGACAATCAAGGAGCTCCTACGAGCAGTACTTC.

The gene calls are TRBV9 and TRBJ1-5; a weak D match, TRBD1 (6 bases). The CDR3 is made up of 18 amino acids. The germline V gene has CDR1 SGDLS and CDR2 YYNGEE. V was cut by 4 bases and J by 5 bases, with 25 bases left in between. CDR3 in DNA: TGTGCCAGCAGCCCTGGGGCAGGGGCCTTTTCCTCGGATCAGCCCCAGCATTTT. This sequence encodes CASSPGAGAFSSDQPQHF.

The chain links TRBV28 to TRBJ1-2; 7 bases are a match to TRBD1. This CDR3 region has 14 residues. Germline assignment: CDR1 MDHEN and CDR2 SYDVKM. V shed 4 bases and J 6 bases; nucleotides not matched to a gene: 8. CDR3 nucleotides: TGTGCCAGCAGTTCTACGGACAGGACCAATGGCTACACCTTC. It encodes CASSSTDRTNGYTF.

The chain has TRBV5-4 and TRBJ1-5; no firm D call. The CDR3 extends over 13 amino acids. CDR1 and CDR2 from the germline V gene are SGHNT and YYREEE (reference sequence). The V end lost 3 bases, the J end lost 0 bases, and 4 bases lay between the germline ends. DNA for the CDR3: TGTGCCAGCAGCTGGGGTAGCAATCAGCCCCAGCATTTT. It is translated as CASSWGSNQPQHF.

A remark on this clone: Other nucleotide sequences from this sample produce the same CDR3. The chain recombines TRBV18 with TRBJ2-3; no definite D call. The CDR3 is 12 amino acids. Trimming removed 3 bases from V and 6 bases from J, with 7 bases in between. Per germline, CDR1 KGHSH and CDR2 LQKENI. The CDR3 sequence is CASSPAGDTQYF. The CDR3 nucleotides are TGTGCCAGCTCACCCGCTGGGGATACGCAGTATTTT.

The chain combines TRBV28 with TRBJ1-2; no definite D call. The CDR3 extends over 14 amino acids. Germline V gene sequence: CDR1 MDHEN, CDR2 SYDVKM. Trimming took 6 bases from V and 6 from J, leaving 17 bases between them. CDR3 protein: CASSQGSSRNGYTF. In DNA form, the CDR3 reads TGTGCCAGCAGCCAAGGCTCCAGTCGGAATGGCTACACCTTC.

The chain recombines TRBV4-2 with TRBJ2-7; tentative D call: TRBD2 (6 bases). The CDR3 is 13 residues long. The germline V gene encodes CDR1 LGHNA and CDR2 YNFKEQ. V was clipped by 0 bases and J by 6 bases, with 9 bases between them. The CDR3 DNA sequence: TGTGCCAGCAGCCAAGAGACTAGAGTCGAGCAGTACTTC. Translating gives CASSQETRVEQYF.

J is TRBJ2-7 and V is TRBV2; D might be TRBD1 (6 bases). Per germline, CDR1 SNHLY and CDR2 FYNNEI. The CDR3 has 13 residues. V lost 8 bases to trimming and J lost 5 bases, with 16 bases between them. CDR3 nucleotides: TGTGCCAGCCAAGTCCAGGGGACCCACGAGCAGTACTTC. Protein product: CASQVQGTHEQYF.

The V gene is TRBV28, the J gene TRBJ2-7, with TRBD1 as a possible D gene (5 bases). CDR3 length equals 13 residues. Trimming removed 2 bases from V and 2 bases from J, with 7 bases in between. The germline V gene encodes CDR1 MDHEN and CDR2 SYDVKM. CDR3: CASSLADTYEQYF. CDR3 in DNA: TGTGCCAGCAGTTTAGCGGACACCTACGAGCAGTACTTC. Full variable domain (outside the CDR3, taken from reference TRBV28 and TRBJ2-7): DVKVTQSSRYLVKRTGEKVFLECVQDMDHENMFWYRQDPGLGLRLIYFSYDVKMKEKGDIPEGYSVSREKKERFSLILESASTNQTSMYLCASSLADTYEQYFGPGTRLTVT.

This clone came up many times. The rearrangement uses TRBV11-2 and TRBJ1-1; D is perhaps TRBD1 (5 bases). V lost 3 bases and J lost 1, with 24 bases in between. The CDR3 length is 19 residues. The germline V gene has CDR1 SGHAT and CDR2 FQNNGV. CDR3 nucleotide sequence: TGTGCCAGCAGCTTTAGTTTCCAGGGCCGACCAAACACGAACACTGAAGCTTTCTTT. Its protein is CASSFSFQGRPNTNTEAFF.

The chain combines TRBV12-5 with TRBJ2-3; D may be TRBD2 (5 bases). Germline V gene sequence: CDR1 LGHNT, CDR2 FRNRAP. The V and J ends lost 3 bases and 3 bases respectively, with 16 bases between them. The CDR3 loop spans 16 amino acids. The CDR3 coding sequence is TGTGCTAGTGGTTTAGCGGACGGTCCCGGTACAGATACGCAGTATTTT. This translates into CASGLADGPGTDTQYF.

This chain's CDR3 is CASGPGGEKLFF. DNA of the CDR3: TGTGCCAGCGGGCCTGGGGGCGAAAAACTGTTTTTT. The chain has TRBV28 and TRBJ1-4, with D maybe TRBD1 (6 bases). In germline, CDR1 is MDHEN, CDR2 SYDVKM. V lost 8 bases to trimming and J lost 8 bases, with 12 bases between them. The CDR3 consists of 12 residues.

This clone turned up a few times. This chain joins TRBV7-2 and TRBJ2-5; either TRBD1 or TRBD2 may supply D (5 bases each). From germline, CDR1 is SGHTA and CDR2 FQGNSA. Trimming shortened V by 3 bases and J by 9 bases, and 11 bases separated the two germline ends. This CDR3 region has 12 residues. CDR3 in amino acids: CASSFGTDSQYF. As DNA, the CDR3 is TGTGCCAGCAGCTTCGGGACGGATTCCCAGTACTTC.

The chain couples TRBV10-3 to TRBJ2-2; 11 bases fit TRBD2. This CDR3 is built from 16 residues. Unmatched junction bases numbered 6, after V lost 5 bases and J lost 4 bases. Germline V lookup: CDR1 ENHRY, CDR2 SYGVKD. The CDR3 reads CAISSGTSGTTGELFF. The DNA of the CDR3 is TGTGCCATCAGTTCCGGGACTAGCGGTACCACCGGGGAGCTGTTTTTT.